A selection of T cell receptor beta chains follows, all from one sample in a study of shared clonotypes between healthy human individuals. TCRdb keeps only in-frame clones here, not all; method: immunoSEQ multiplex PCR. This table has a few million clones, roughly 92% appearing once. The sample comprised naive CD4+ T cells from PBMCs. The source is a man younger than 35 in good health. Some clones in this sample may be carry-over from other donors' samples. Each CDR3 is given with its conserved first and last residue. A D gene is named only where the DNA matches it firmly. Clone size is shown for a subset of rows, as once, few, many or a class of expanded clone.

J gene | D gene | V gene | clone size | CDR3 DNA | CDR3 protein
TRBJ2-1 | NA | TRBV19 | NA | TGTGCCAGTAGGGTCCCAGGTTTGAATGAGCAGTTCTTC | CASRVPGLNEQFF
TRBJ2-7 | NA | TRBV11-2 | NA | TGTGCCAGCAGCTCGTGGACAGCCTCCTACGAGCAGTACTTC | CASSSWTASYEQYF
TRBJ2-7 | TRBD2 | TRBV11-1 | NA | TGTGCCAGCAGCTTAGGTAGCGGGGGCACCTACGAGCAGTACTTC | CASSLGSGGTYEQYF
TRBJ2-1 | NA | TRBV2 | NA | TGTGCCAGCACCCCCTCGGGTCGTATCTACAATGAGCAGTTCTTC | CASTPSGRIYNEQFF
TRBJ2-3 | NA | TRBV6-6 | NA | TGTGCCAGCAGCCGGGGTCTACTAAGCAGCACAGATACGCAGTATTTT | CASSRGLLSSTDTQYF
TRBJ2-2 | TRBD2 | TRBV10-3 | NA | TGTGCCACCAAGACTAGCGGGTTAGGCGGGGAGCTGTTTTTT | CATKTSGLGGELFF
TRBJ2-7 | TRBD1 | TRBV7-9 | NA | TGTGCCAGCAGCTTTGGGGACAGACGATTCTACGAGCAGTACTTC | CASSFGDRRFYEQYF
TRBJ2-1 | NA | TRBV10-3 | NA | TGTGCCATCAGAGAATCGGACAAGGAGCAGTTCTTC | CAIRESDKEQFF
TRBJ2-1 | TRBD2 | TRBV11-2 | NA | TGTGCCAGCAGCTTAGGGGGACTAGCGGGAACCTACAATGAGCAGTTCTTC | CASSLGGLAGTYNEQFF
TRBJ2-7 | TRBD2 | TRBV27 | NA | TGTGCCAGCAGTTCCCGGCTAGCGGGGAGCTCCTACGAGCAGTACTTC | CASSSRLAGSSYEQYF
TRBJ2-7 | TRBD2 | TRBV5-3 | NA | TGTGCCAGAAGCAACCCCGGACTAGCGGGAGGGAACGAGCAGTACTTC | CARSNPGLAGGNEQYF
TRBJ2-7 | TRBD1 | TRBV5-1 | NA | TGCGCCAGCGCAAATGGACAGGGGGTCTACGAGCAGTACTTC | CASANGQGVYEQYF
TRBJ1-2 | NA | TRBV7-8 | NA | TGTGCCAGCAGCTTAGGGACCAGCTATGGCTACACCTTC | CASSLGTSYGYTF
TRBJ2-5 | TRBD2 | TRBV28 | NA | TGTGCCAGCAGTTCTGGGGGGGATGAGACCCAGTACTTC | CASSSGGDETQYF
TRBJ2-1 | TRBD1 | TRBV7-3 | NA | TGTGCCAGCAGCTTAATGGCGACAGGGGGCTACAATGAGCAGTTCTTC | CASSLMATGGYNEQFF
TRBJ2-7 | NA | TRBV14 | NA | TGTGCCAGCAGCCACCACCCGGCCACCAGGTCCTACGAGCAGTACTTC | CASSHHPATRSYEQYF
TRBJ1-1 | TRBD1 | TRBV27 | NA | TGTGCCAGCAGACGTGACAGGGGGAACACTGAAGCTTTCTTT | CASRRDRGNTEAFF
TRBJ1-2 | NA | TRBV15 | once | TGTGCCACCAGCAGTCCCGCCGGGACCAATGGGTATGGCTACACCTTC | CATSSPAGTNGYGYTF
TRBJ1-2 | TRBD1 | TRBV27 | NA | TGTGCCAGCAGCCCACGGGACAGGGGTTATGGCTACACCTTC | CASSPRDRGYGYTF
TRBJ2-5 | TRBD1 | TRBV2 | NA | TGTGCCAGCCTACAGGGGGTCGGGGAGACCCAGTACTTC | CASLQGVGETQYF
TRBJ2-3 | NA | TRBV7-2 | NA | TGTGCCAGCAGCTTAGCGGTGGACTACCAAGCAGGAGATACGCAGTATTTT | CASSLAVDYQAGDTQYF
TRBJ2-7 | NA | TRBV28 | NA | TGTGCCAGCACACCGTCCAGAAACCCAGGGGGTGGGGGGTCGTACTTC | CASTPSRNPGGGGSYF
TRBJ1-2 | TRBD1 | TRBV7-2 | NA | TGTGCCAGCAGCCCGACAGGGGACTATGGCTACACCTTC | CASSPTGDYGYTF
TRBJ2-7 | NA | TRBV28 | NA | TGTGCCAGCAGTTTGCCGGGCACAGCAAACTACGAGCAGTACTTC | CASSLPGTANYEQYF
TRBJ2-2 | TRBD2 | TRBV7-9 | NA | TGTGCCAGCAGCCCCGATATCGGGAGGTCCTACACCGGGGAGCTGTTTTTT | CASSPDIGRSYTGELFF
TRBJ1-5 | NA | TRBV7-2 | NA | TGTGCCAGCAGCAGGACAGTCAATAGCAATCAGCCCCAGCATTTT | CASSRTVNSNQPQHF
TRBJ2-1 | TRBD1 | TRBV5-1 | NA | TGCGCCAGCAGCTTCACAGGACAGGGCCCTGAGGATGAGCAGTTCTTC | CASSFTGQGPEDEQFF
TRBJ2-3 | TRBD2 | TRBV5-4 | NA | TGTGCCAGCAGTTCTACTAGCGGCGGATCCACAGATACGCAGTATTTT | CASSSTSGGSTDTQYF
TRBJ2-7 | NA | TRBV7-9 | NA | TGTGCCAGCAGCTTACTTTACGGGAGCTCCTACGAGCAGTACTTC | CASSLLYGSSYEQYF
TRBJ2-7 | TRBD1 | TRBV5-4 | NA | TGTGCCAGCAGCCCTAGACAGGGATCCTACGAGCAGTACTTC | CASSPRQGSYEQYF
TRBJ2-3 | TRBD2 | TRBV5-1 | NA | TGCGCCAGCAGCTGGAGCGGGAGGGGAGATACGCAGTATTTT | CASSWSGRGDTQYF
TRBJ2-6 | NA | TRBV2 | NA | TGTGCCAGCAGTGAAGCGCTTGCGGGCTCTGGGGCCAACGTCCTGACTTTC | CASSEALAGSGANVLTF
TRBJ1-1 | TRBD1 | TRBV2 | NA | TGTGCCAGCAGTGCAGGGGGGCTGGGCACTGAAGCTTTCTTT | CASSAGGLGTEAFF
TRBJ2-5 | TRBD2 | TRBV28 | NA | TGTGCCAGCAGTCCTCTGGCGCGGGAGTGGGAGACCCAGTACTTC | CASSPLAREWETQYF
TRBJ2-5 | NA | TRBV9 | NA | TGTGCCAGCAGCGTAGCCCCGACAGGCTGGGAGACCCAGTACTTC | CASSVAPTGWETQYF
TRBJ2-3 | NA | TRBV2 | NA | TGTGCCAGCAGTATCTCGACGGGGGCCGCAGATACGCAGTATTTT | CASSISTGAADTQYF
TRBJ2-2 | NA | TRBV6-5 | NA | TGTGCCAGCAGGCCTCGACATATGAACACCGGGGAGCTGTTTTTT | CASRPRHMNTGELFF
TRBJ2-2 | NA | TRBV9 | NA | TGTGCCAGCAGCGTAGGATCGCGGGGCACCGGGGAGCTGTTTTTT | CASSVGSRGTGELFF
TRBJ1-5 | NA | TRBV15 | NA | TGTGCCACCAGCAGAGATCGATGGAGTAGCAATCAGCCCCAGCATTTT | CATSRDRWSSNQPQHF
TRBJ2-1 | NA | TRBV6-5 | NA | TGTGCCAGCAGTTTATCGGAGGTGGCCTCCTACAATGAGCAGTTCTTC | CASSLSEVASYNEQFF
TRBJ1-2 | TRBD1 | TRBV27 | NA | TGTGCCAGCAGTCCTACAGGGGATGGCTACACCTTC | CASSPTGDGYTF